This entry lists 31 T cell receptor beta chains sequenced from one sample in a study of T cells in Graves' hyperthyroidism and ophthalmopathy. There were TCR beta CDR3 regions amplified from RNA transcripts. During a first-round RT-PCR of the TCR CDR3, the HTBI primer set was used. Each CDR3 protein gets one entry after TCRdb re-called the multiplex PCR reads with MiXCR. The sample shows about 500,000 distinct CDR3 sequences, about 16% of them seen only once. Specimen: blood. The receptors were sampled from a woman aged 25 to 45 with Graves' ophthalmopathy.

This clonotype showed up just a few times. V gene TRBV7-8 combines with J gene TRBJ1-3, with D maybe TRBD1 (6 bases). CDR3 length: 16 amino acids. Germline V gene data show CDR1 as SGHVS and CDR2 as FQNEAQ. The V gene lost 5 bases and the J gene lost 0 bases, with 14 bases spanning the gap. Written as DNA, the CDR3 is TGTGCCAGCAGCCGAGACAGGTCGGTCTCTGGAAACACCATATATTTT. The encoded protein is CASSRDRSVSGNTIYF.

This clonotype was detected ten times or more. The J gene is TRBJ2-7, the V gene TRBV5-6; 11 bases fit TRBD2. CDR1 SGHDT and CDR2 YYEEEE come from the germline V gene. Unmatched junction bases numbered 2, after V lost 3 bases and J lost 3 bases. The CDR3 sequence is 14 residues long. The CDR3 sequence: CASSSGLAGYEQYF. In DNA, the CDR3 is TGTGCCAGCAGCTCCGGACTAGCGGGCTACGAGCAGTACTTC.

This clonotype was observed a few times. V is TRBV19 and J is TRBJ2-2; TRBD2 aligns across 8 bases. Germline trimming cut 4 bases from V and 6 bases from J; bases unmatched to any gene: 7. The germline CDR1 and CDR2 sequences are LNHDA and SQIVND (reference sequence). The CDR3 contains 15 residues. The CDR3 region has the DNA TGTGCCAGTAGTACAGGGACTAGTCGTGCCGGGGAGCTGTTTTTT. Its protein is CASSTGTSRAGELFF.

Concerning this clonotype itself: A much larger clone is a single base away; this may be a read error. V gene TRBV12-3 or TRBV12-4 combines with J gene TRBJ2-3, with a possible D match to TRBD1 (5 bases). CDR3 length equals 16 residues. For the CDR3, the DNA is TGTGCCAGCAGTTTTTTGGGCGGCTCGCACACAGGTACGCAGTATTTT. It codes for CASSFLGGSHTGTQYF.

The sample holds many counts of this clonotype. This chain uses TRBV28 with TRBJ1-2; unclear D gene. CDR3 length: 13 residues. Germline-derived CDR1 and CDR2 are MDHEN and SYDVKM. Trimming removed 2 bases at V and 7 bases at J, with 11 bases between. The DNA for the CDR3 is TGTGCCAGCAGTTTAGGGATACAGTTTGGCTACACCTTC. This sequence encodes CASSLGIQFGYTF.

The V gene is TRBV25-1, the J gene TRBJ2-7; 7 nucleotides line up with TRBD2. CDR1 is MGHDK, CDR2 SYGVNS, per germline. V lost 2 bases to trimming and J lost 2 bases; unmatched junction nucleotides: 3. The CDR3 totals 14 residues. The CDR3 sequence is CASSEGGGAYEQYF. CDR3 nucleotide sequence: TGTGCCAGCAGTGAAGGGGGGGGGGCCTACGAGCAGTACTTC.

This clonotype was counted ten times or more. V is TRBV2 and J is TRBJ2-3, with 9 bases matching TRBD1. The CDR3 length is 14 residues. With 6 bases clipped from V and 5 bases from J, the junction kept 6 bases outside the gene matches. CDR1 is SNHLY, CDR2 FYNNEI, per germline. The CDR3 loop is CASSWTGEVDTQYF. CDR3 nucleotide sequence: TGTGCCAGCAGCTGGACAGGGGAGGTAGATACGCAGTATTTT.

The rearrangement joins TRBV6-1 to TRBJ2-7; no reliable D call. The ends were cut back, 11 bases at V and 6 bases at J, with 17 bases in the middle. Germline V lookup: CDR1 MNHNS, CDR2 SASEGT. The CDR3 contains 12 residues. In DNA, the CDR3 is TGTGCCGGCACCCCAAACTCGGCCGAGCAGTACTTC. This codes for CAGTPNSAEQYF.

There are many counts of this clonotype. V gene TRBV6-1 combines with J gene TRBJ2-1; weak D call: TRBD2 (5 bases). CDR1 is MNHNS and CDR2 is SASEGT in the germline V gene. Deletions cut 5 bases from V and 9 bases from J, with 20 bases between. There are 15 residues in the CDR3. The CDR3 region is CASSSGLLGRSEQFF. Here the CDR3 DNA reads TGTGCCAGCAGTTCAGGCTTACTAGGTCGGTCTGAGCAGTTCTTC.

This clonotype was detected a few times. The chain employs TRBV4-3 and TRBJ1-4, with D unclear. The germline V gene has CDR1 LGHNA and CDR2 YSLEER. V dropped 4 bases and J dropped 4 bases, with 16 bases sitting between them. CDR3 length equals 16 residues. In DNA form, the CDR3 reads TGCGCCAGCAGCCGATGGCTCTCAGGCATTAATGAAAAACTGTTTTTT. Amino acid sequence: CASSRWLSGINEKLFF.

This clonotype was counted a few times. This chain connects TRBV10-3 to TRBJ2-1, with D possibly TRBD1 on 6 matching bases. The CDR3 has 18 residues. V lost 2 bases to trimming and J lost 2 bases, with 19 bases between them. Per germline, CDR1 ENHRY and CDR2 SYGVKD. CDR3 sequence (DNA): TGTGCCATCAGTGAGCCGGAGAGGACAGAAGTTACCTACAATGAGCAGTTCTTC. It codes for CAISEPERTEVTYNEQFF.

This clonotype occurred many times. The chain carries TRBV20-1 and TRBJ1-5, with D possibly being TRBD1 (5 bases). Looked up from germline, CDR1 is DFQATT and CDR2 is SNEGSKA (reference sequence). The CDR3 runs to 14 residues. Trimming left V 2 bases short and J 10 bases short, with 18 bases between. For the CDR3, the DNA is TGCAGTGCTAGATTTAGCCAGGGAACTTTCCCCCAGCATTTT. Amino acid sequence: CSARFSQGTFPQHF.

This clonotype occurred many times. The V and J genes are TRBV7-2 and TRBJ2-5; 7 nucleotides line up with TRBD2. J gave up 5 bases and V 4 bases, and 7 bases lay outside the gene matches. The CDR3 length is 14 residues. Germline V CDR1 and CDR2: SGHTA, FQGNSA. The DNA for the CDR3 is TGTGCCAGCAGCTCATCTAGCGGATCGGAGACCCAGTACTTC. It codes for CASSSSSGSETQYF.

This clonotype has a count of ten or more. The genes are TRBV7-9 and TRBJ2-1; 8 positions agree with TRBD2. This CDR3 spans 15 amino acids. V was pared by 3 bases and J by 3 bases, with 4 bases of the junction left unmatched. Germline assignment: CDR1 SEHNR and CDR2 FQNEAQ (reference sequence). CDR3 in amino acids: CASSFSGTRYNEQFF. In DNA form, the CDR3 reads TGTGCCAGCAGCTTTAGCGGGACTCGCTACAATGAGCAGTTCTTC. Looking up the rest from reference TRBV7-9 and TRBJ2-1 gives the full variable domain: DTGVSQNPRHKITKRGQNVTFRCDPISEHNRLYWYRQTLGQGPEFLTYFQNEAQLEKSRLLSDRFSAERPKGSFSTLEIQRTEQGDSAMYLCASSFSGTRYNEQFFGPGTRLTVL.

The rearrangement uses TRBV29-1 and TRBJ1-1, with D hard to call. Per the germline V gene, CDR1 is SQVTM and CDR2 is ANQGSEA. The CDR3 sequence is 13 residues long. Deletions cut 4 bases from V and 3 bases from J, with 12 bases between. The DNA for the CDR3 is TGCAGCGTTGCAAAGGGTGTGGACACTGAAGCTTTCTTT. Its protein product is CSVAKGVDTEAFF.

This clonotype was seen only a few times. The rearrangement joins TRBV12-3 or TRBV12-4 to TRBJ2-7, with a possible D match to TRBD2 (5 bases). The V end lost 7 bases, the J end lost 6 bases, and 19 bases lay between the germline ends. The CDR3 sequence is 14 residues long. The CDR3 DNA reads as TGTGCCAGCACCATCCGGCGACTACCACGCGAGCAGTACTTC. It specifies CASTIRRLPREQYF.

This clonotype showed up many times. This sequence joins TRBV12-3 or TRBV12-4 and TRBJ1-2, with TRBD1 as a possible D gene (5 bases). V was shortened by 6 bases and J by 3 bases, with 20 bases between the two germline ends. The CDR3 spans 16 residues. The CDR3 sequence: CASSPGPGGGDYGYTF. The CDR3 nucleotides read TGTGCCAGCAGCCCAGGGCCAGGTGGAGGGGACTATGGCTACACCTTC.

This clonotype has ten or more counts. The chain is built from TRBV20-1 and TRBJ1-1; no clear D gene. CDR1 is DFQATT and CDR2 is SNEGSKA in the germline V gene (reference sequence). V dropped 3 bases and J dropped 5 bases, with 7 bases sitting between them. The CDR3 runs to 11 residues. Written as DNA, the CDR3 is TGCAGTGCTAGGCAGAAGACTGAAGCTTTCTTT. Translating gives CSARQKTEAFF.

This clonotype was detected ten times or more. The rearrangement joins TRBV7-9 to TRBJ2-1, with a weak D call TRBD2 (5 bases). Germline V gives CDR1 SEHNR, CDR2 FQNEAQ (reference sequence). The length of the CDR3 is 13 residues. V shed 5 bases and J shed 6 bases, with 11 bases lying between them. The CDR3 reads CASSQLGINEQFF. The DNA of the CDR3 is TGTGCCAGCAGCCAACTAGGAATCAATGAGCAGTTCTTC.

CDR3 sequence reads: CASSLEGQYTDTQYF. In nucleotides, the CDR3 is TGTGCCAGCAGCTTGGAAGGACAGTACACAGATACGCAGTATTTT. The V gene is TRBV5-8, the J gene TRBJ2-3; D possibly corresponds to TRBD1 (6 bases). In germline, CDR1 is SGHTS, CDR2 YDEGEE. This CDR3 spans 15 amino acids. V was trimmed by 0 bases and J by 2 bases, leaving 10 bases between them.

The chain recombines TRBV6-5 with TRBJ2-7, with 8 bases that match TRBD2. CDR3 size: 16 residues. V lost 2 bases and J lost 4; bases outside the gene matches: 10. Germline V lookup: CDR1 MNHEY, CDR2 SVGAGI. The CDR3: CASSYRPGAGVYEQYF. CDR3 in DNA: TGTGCCAGCAGTTACCGCCCAGGAGCGGGAGTTTACGAGCAGTACTTC.

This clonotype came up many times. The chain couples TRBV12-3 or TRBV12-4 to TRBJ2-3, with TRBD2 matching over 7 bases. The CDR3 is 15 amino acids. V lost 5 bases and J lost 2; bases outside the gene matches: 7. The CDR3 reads CASSPVGGPTDTQYF. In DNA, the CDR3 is TGTGCCAGCAGTCCTGTGGGAGGGCCCACAGATACGCAGTATTTT.

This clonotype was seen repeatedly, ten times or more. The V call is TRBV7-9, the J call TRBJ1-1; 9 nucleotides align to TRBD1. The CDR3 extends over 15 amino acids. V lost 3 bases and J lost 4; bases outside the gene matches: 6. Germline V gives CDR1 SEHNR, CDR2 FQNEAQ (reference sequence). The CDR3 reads CASSFFGQGRTEAFF. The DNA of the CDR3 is TGTGCCAGCAGCTTTTTCGGACAGGGGCGCACTGAAGCTTTCTTT.

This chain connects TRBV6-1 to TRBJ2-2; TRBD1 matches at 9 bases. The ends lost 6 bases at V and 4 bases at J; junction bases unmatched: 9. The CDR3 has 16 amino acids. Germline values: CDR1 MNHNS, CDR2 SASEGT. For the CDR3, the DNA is TGTGCCAGCAGACACCGGGGACAGGGAGCCACCGGGGAGCTGTTTTTT. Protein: CASRHRGQGATGELFF.

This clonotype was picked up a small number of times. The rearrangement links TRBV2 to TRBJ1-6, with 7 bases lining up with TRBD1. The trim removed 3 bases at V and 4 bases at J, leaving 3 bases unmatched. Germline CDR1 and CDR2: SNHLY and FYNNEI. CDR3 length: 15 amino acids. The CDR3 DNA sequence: TGTGCCAGCAGTGAGGACAGGCCGTATAATTCACCCCTCCACTTT. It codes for CASSEDRPYNSPLHF.

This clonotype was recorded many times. CDR3 bases: TGCAGTGCTACAAGTTCAAGCGGGAGCACAGATACGCAGTATTTT. Protein sequence: CSATSSSGSTDTQYF. The rearrangement uses TRBV20-1 and TRBJ2-3; a possible D gene is TRBD2 (6 bases). V shed 4 bases and J shed 0 bases, with 14 bases lying between them. This CDR3 is 15 amino acids long. The germline CDR1 and CDR2 sequences are DFQATT and SNEGSKA (reference sequence).

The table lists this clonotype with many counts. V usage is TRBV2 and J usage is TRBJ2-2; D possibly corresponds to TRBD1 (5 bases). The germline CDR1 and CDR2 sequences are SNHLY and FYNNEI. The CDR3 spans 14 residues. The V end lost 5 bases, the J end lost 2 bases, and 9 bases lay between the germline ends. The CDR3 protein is CASSRTTNTGELFF. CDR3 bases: TGTGCCAGCAGTCGGACAACTAACACCGGGGAGCTGTTTTTT.

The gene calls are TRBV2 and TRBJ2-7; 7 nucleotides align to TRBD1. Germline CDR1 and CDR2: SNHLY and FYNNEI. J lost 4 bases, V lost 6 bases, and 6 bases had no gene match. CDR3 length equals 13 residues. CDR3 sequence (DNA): TGTGCCAGCAGCATTGGACAGGTGTACGAGCAGTACTTC. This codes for CASSIGQVYEQYF.

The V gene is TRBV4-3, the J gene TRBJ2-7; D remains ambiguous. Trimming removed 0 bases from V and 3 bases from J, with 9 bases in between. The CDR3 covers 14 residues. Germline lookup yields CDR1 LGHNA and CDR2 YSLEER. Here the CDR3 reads CASSQEPANYEQYF. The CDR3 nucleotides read TGCGCCAGCAGCCAAGAACCAGCGAACTACGAGCAGTACTTC.

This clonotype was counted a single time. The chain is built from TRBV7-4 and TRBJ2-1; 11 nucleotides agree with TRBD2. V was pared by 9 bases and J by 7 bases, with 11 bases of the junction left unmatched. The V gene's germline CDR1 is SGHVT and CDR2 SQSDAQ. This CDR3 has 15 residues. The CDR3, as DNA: TGTGCCAGTAGCGAAGGGGCTAGCGGGAGGAATGAGCAGTTCTTC. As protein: CASSEGASGRNEQFF. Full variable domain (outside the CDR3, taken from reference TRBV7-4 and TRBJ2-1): GAGVSQSPRYKVAKRGRDVALRCDSISGHVTLYWYRQTLGQGSEVLTYSQSDAQRDKSGRPSGRFSAERPERSVSTLKIQRTEQGDSAVYLCASSEGASGRNEQFFGPGTRLTVL.

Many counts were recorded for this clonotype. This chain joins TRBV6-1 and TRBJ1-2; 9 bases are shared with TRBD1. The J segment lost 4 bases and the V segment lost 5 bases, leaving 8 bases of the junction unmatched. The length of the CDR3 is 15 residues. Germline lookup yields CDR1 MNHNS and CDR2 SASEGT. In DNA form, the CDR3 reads TGTGCCAGCAGTTGGGCCCAGGGACAGGGCTATGGCTACACCTTC. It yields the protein CASSWAQGQGYGYTF.